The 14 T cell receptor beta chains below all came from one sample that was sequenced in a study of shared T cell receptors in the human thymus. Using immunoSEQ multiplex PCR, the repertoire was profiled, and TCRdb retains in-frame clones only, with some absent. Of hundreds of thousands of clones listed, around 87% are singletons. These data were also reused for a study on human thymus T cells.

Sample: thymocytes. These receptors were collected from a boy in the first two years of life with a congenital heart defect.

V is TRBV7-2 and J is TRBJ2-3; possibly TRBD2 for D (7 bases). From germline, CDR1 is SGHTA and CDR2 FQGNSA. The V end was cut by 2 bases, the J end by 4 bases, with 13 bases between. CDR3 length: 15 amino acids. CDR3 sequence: CASSLRGAVSDTQYF. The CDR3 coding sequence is TGTGCCAGCAGCTTACGGGGGGCAGTTTCAGATACGCAGTATTTT.

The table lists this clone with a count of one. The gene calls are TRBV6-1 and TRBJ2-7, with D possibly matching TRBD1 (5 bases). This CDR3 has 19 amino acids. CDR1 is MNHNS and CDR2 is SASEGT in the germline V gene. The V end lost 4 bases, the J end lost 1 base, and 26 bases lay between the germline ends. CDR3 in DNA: TGTGCCAGCAGTGTGGGCGCCAGGGCGACGAAACCTCTATCCTACGAGCAGTACTTC. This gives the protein CASSVGARATKPLSYEQYF.

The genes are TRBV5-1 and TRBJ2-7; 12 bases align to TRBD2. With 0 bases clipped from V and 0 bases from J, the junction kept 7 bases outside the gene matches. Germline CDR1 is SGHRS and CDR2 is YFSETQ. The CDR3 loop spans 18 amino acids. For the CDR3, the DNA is TGCGCCAGCAGCTTGGTCCGACTAGCGGGAGTCTCCTCCTACGAGCAGTACTTC. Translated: CASSLVRLAGVSSYEQYF.

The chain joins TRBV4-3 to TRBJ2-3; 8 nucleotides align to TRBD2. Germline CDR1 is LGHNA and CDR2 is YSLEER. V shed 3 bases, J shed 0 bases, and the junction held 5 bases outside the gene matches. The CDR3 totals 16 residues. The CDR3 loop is CASSHPGGLSTDTQYF. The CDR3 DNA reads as TGCGCCAGCAGCCACCCGGGAGGGCTAAGCACAGATACGCAGTATTTT.

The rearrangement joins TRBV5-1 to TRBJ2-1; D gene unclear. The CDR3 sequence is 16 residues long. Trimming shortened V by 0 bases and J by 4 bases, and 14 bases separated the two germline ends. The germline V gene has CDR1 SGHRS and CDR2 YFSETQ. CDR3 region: CASSLAQTRPYNEQFF. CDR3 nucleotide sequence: TGCGCCAGCAGCTTGGCTCAGACAAGACCATACAATGAGCAGTTCTTC.

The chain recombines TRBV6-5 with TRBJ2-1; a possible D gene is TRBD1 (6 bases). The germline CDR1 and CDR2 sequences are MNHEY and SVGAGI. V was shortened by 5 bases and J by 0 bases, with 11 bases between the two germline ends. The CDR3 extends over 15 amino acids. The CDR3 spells CASSAQGLSYNEQFF. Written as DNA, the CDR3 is TGTGCCAGCAGTGCCCAGGGGCTCTCCTACAATGAGCAGTTCTTC.

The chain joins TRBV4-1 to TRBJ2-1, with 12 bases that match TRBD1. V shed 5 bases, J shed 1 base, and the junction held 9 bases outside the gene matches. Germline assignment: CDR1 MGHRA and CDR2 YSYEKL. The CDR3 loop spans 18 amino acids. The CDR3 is CASSSRDRGHPSYNEQFF. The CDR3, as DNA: TGCGCCAGCAGCTCCCGGGACAGGGGGCACCCTTCCTACAATGAGCAGTTCTTC.

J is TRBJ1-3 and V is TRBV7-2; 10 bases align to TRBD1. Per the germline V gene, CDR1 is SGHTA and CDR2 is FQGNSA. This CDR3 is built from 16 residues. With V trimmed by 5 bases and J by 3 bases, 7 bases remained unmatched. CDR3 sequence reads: CASSPRQGAGGNTIYF. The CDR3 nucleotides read TGTGCCAGCAGCCCGAGACAGGGGGCGGGTGGAAACACCATATATTTT.

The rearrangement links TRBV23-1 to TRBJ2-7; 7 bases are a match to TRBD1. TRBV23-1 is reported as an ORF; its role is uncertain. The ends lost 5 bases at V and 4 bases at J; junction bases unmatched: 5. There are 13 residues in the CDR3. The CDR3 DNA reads TGCGCCAGCAGTAAGGGGGCTAGGTACGAGCAGTACTTC. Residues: CASSKGARYEQYF.

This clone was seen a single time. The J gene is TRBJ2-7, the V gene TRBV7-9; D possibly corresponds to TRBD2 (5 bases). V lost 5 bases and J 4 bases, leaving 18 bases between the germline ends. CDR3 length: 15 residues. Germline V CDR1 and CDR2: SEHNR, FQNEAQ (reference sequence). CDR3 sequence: CASSPYLARGYEQYF. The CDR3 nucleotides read TGTGCCAGCAGCCCTTACCTCGCTCGGGGTTACGAGCAGTACTTC. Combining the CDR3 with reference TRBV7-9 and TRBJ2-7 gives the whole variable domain DTGVSQNPRHKITKRGQNVTFRCDPISEHNRLYWYRQTLGQGPEFLTYFQNEAQLEKSRLLSDRFSAERPKGSFSTLEIQRTEQGDSAMYLCASSPYLARGYEQYFGPGTRLTVT.

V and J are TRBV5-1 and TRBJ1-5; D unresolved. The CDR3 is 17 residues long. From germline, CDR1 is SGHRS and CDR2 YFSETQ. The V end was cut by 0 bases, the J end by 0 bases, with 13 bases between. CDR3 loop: CASSLEEREYSNQPQHF. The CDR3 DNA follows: TGCGCCAGCAGCTTGGAGGAGAGGGAGTATAGCAATCAGCCCCAGCATTTT.

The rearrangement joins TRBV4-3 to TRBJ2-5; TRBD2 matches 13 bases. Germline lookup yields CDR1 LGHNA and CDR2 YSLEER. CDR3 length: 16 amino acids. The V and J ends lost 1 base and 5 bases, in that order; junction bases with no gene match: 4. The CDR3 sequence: CASSQAGLAGAETQYF. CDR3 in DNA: TGCGCCAGCAGCCAAGCTGGACTAGCGGGAGCTGAGACCCAGTACTTC.

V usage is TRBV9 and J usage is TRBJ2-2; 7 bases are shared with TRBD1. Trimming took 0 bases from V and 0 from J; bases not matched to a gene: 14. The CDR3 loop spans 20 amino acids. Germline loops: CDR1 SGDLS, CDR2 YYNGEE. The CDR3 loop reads CASSVAIPGTDNANTGELFF. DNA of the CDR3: TGTGCCAGCAGCGTAGCGATTCCCGGGACAGATAACGCGAACACCGGGGAGCTGTTTTTT.

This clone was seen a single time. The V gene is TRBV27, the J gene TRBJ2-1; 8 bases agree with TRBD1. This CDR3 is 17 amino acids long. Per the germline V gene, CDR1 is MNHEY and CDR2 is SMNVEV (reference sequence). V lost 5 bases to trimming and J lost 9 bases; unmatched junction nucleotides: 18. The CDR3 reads CASSPSKTDRVVGEQFF. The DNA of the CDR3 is TGTGCCAGCAGTCCATCAAAAACGGACAGGGTGGTCGGTGAGCAGTTCTTC.